These 13 T cell receptor beta chains were all obtained from the same sample, sequenced in a study of CD8 T cells in Susac syndrome. Reverse transcription used roughly 0.45 to 1 ug RNA and random hexamers. TCRdb re-called the immunoSEQ multiplex PCR reads with MiXCR, one entry per CDR3 protein. The sample consists of approximately 150,000 distinct CDR3 sequences, around 90% of them appearing once. Input material: CD4+ T cells from PBMCs. The receptors were sampled from a human donor in good health.

The genes are TRBV19 and TRBJ2-7; no reliable D call. This CDR3 contains 15 residues. Germline CDR1 reads LNHDA; CDR2 reads SQIVND (reference sequence). The germline V and J ends were trimmed by 4 bases and 3 bases, with 16 bases remaining between them. DNA of the CDR3: TGTGCCAGTAGTACCCGAGGCAGCCCAATCTACGAGCAGTACTTC. It translates to CASSTRGSPIYEQYF.

The V call is TRBV2, the J call TRBJ2-1; D possibly uses TRBD1 or TRBD2 (5 bases each). Trimming shortened V by 2 bases and J by 0 bases, and 8 bases separated the two germline ends. The CDR3 runs 15 residues. Germline values: CDR1 SNHLY, CDR2 FYNNEI. The CDR3 bases are TGTGCCAGCAGTGAATGGGGGAGCTCCTACAATGAGCAGTTCTTC. Its protein product is CASSEWGSSYNEQFF.

The chain combines TRBV10-3 with TRBJ2-7, with D perhaps matching TRBD2 (6 bases). The CDR3 extends over 13 amino acids. Trimming cost V 0 bases and J 6 bases, with 9 bases left between them. Per the germline V gene, CDR1 is ENHRY and CDR2 is SYGVKD. The CDR3, as DNA: TGTGCCATCAGTGAGTCGGGGGGAGGCGAGCAGTACTTC. It yields the protein CAISESGGGEQYF.

This rearrangement joins TRBV7-3 to TRBJ2-1, with 9 bases lining up with TRBD2. Looked up from germline, CDR1 is SGHTA and CDR2 is FQGTGA. The CDR3 has 14 residues. Germline trimming cut 2 bases from V and 10 bases from J; bases unmatched to any gene: 6. The CDR3 DNA is TGTGCCAGCAGCTTAGCGGGAGGGAGCGACGAGCAGTTCTTC. Amino acid sequence: CASSLAGGSDEQFF.

The V gene is TRBV21-1, the J gene TRBJ2-7; the table calls TRBD1, which could not be checked here. TRBV21-1 is flagged as a pseudogene. The CDR3 has 11 amino acids. Here the CDR3 reads CASEGGDEQYF. The CDR3 DNA sequence: TGTGCCAGCGAAGGGGGAGACGAGCAGTACTTC.

The V call is TRBV3-1, the J call TRBJ2-7; D might be TRBD2 (7 bases). The CDR3 spans 16 residues. Germline V gene sequence: CDR1 LGHDT, CDR2 YNNKEL (reference sequence). With 5 bases removed from V and 4 bases from J, the gap between germline ends came to 21 bases. The DNA for the CDR3 is TGTGCCAGCAGCGACCGTCGGGGAGGGGGACCTTACGAGCAGTACTTC. It is translated as CASSDRRGGGPYEQYF.

CDR3: CASSYAGQVYGYTF. The CDR3 nucleotides are TGTGCCAGCAGTTACGCCGGACAGGTCTATGGCTACACCTTC. The rearrangement uses TRBV6-2 or TRBV6-3 and TRBJ1-2; 7 nucleotides match TRBD1. The CDR3 loop spans 14 amino acids. V dropped 2 bases and J dropped 4; count of bases not matched to a gene: 4. Germline CDR1 and CDR2: MNHEY and SVGEGT.

This sequence joins TRBV11-2 and TRBJ2-7, with D perhaps assigned TRBD1 or TRBD2 (7 bases each). This CDR3 is 14 amino acids long. CDR1 SGHAT and CDR2 FQNNGV come from the germline V gene. V was cut by 4 bases and J by 6 bases, with 16 bases left in between. The CDR3 region is CASSSSGGAGEQYF. CDR3 bases: TGTGCCAGCAGCTCGTCAGGGGGGGCGGGCGAGCAGTACTTC.

The chain has TRBV7-7 and TRBJ2-5; weak D call: TRBD1 (5 bases). This CDR3 has 15 residues. CDR1 is SSHAT, CDR2 FNYEAQ, per germline (reference sequence). Trimming took 1 base from V and 2 from J, leaving 11 bases between them. Written as DNA, the CDR3 is TGTGCCAGCAGCTTAGATCGGCAGGGACAAGAGACCCAGTACTTC. This translates into CASSLDRQGQETQYF. Looking up the rest from reference TRBV7-7 and TRBJ2-5 gives the full variable domain: GAGVSQSPRYKVTKRGQDVTLRCDPISSHATLYWYQQALGQGPEFLTYFNYEAQPDKSGLPSDRFSAERPEGSISTLTIQRTEQRDSAMYRCASSLDRQGQETQYFGPGTRLLVL.

The chain employs TRBV29-1 and TRBJ2-7; TRBD1 matches at 12 bases. Germline V gene data show CDR1 as SQVTM and CDR2 as ANQGSEA. The CDR3 contains 14 residues. V lost 4 bases, J lost 3 bases, and 4 bases stayed unmatched. The CDR3 nucleotides are TGCAGCGTTGCGAGGGACAGGGGGCTCTACGAGCAGTACTTC. Its protein product is CSVARDRGLYEQYF.

The chain is built from TRBV20-1 and TRBJ2-3; perhaps TRBD1 as D (6 bases). The length of the CDR3 is 11 residues. Germline CDR1 is DFQATT and CDR2 is SNEGSKA (reference sequence). Trimming stripped 8 bases from V and 14 bases from J, with 20 bases between. The CDR3 DNA reads TGCAGTCCTGCTTTTGGGGGCCGGGGGTATTTT. It encodes CSPAFGGRGYF.

This rearrangement joins TRBV4-1 to TRBJ1-2; no reliable D call. Trimming left V 0 bases short and J 10 bases short, with 12 bases between. CDR1 is MGHRA and CDR2 is YSYEKL in the germline V gene. The CDR3 sequence is 13 residues long. The CDR3 DNA reads TGCGCCAGCAGCCAAGATCGGAGCGGGTTCTACACCTTC. Translating gives CASSQDRSGFYTF.

The V gene is TRBV7-9, the J gene TRBJ2-5; 7 positions match TRBD2. Germline V gene sequence: CDR1 SEHNR, CDR2 FQNEAQ (reference sequence). The CDR3 loop spans 15 amino acids. J was trimmed by 2 bases and V by 5 bases; bases with no gene match: 8. CDR3 in amino acids: CASSHRASGQETQYF. The DNA for the CDR3 is TGTGCCAGCAGCCACCGGGCTAGCGGTCAAGAGACCCAGTACTTC.